These T cell receptor beta chains were read from a single sample in a study of blood T cell repertoires in COVID-19. Here immunoSEQ multiplex PCR was the method, and the copy in TCRdb shows in-frame clones only, minus some. The table shows over 250,000 clones, with approximately 83% occurring only once. Specimen: peripheral blood. These receptors all come from a woman aged 70 to 79 with acute or convalescent COVID-19. The CDR3 runs from the conserved cysteine through the conserved F or W. D genes are given only for firm matches. Clone size is not always given. Where it is, it says once, few, many or a class for expanded clones.

j_gene: TRBJ1-5
abundance: .
v_gene: TRBV6-2/TRBV6-3
d_gene: TRBD1
CDR3nt: TGTGCCAGCAGCTGGGGACAGCTTACTAATCAGCCCCAGCATTTT
CDR3aa: CASSWGQLTNQPQHF

j_gene: TRBJ1-1
abundance: .
v_gene: TRBV10-2
d_gene: .
CDR3nt: TGCGCCAGCAGGGAGTCCTACAGCGGTTCCTCTGAAGCTTTCTTT
CDR3aa: CASRESYSGSSEAFF

j_gene: TRBJ2-5
abundance: .
v_gene: TRBV5-6
d_gene: TRBD2
CDR3nt: TGTGCCAGCAGCTCCCTACTCACTGGACTAGATCAAGAAGAGACCCAGTACTTC
CDR3aa: CASSSLLTGLDQEETQYF

j_gene: TRBJ1-6
abundance: .
v_gene: TRBV3-1/TRBV3-2
d_gene: .
CDR3nt: TGTGCCAGCAGCCTGGTAGGGGGGGAGAATTCACCCCTCCACTTT
CDR3aa: CASSLVGGENSPLHF

j_gene: TRBJ1-4
abundance: once
v_gene: TRBV6-5
d_gene: .
CDR3nt: TGTGCCACGGGAGACAGCGCGAATGAAAAACTGTTTTTT
CDR3aa: CATGDSANEKLFF

j_gene: TRBJ1-6
abundance: .
v_gene: TRBV19
d_gene: .
CDR3nt: TGTGCCAGTAGTATCGGGCGACAGCTGATTAATTCACCCCTCCACTTT
CDR3aa: CASSIGRQLINSPLHF

j_gene: TRBJ2-2
abundance: .
v_gene: TRBV5-1
d_gene: .
CDR3nt: TGCGCCAGCAGCGTCGATCTTGCGGACACCGGGGAGCTGTTTTTT
CDR3aa: CASSVDLADTGELFF

j_gene: TRBJ2-1
abundance: .
v_gene: TRBV6-2/TRBV6-3
d_gene: TRBD1
CDR3nt: TGTGCCAGCAGCCCTACCGGGACAGGGGCCTACAATGAGCAGTTCTTC
CDR3aa: CASSPTGTGAYNEQFF

j_gene: TRBJ1-5
abundance: few
v_gene: TRBV2
d_gene: .
CDR3nt: TGTGCCAGCAGTGAATTAGGAGGAAAACAGCCCCAGCATTTT
CDR3aa: CASSELGGKQPQHF

j_gene: TRBJ2-3
abundance: once
v_gene: TRBV20-1
d_gene: .
CDR3nt: TGCAGTGCTAGACTAGGAGATACGCAGTATTTT
CDR3aa: CSARLGDTQYF

j_gene: TRBJ1-1
abundance: .
v_gene: TRBV7-3
d_gene: .
CDR3nt: TGTGCCAGCAGCCCGACACCGAACACTGAAGCTTTCTTT
CDR3aa: CASSPTPNTEAFF

j_gene: TRBJ1-5
abundance: .
v_gene: TRBV4-1
d_gene: TRBD1
CDR3nt: TGCGCCAGCAGCCAAGAGTCCCAGGGGGGCTATCAGCCCCAGCATTTT
CDR3aa: CASSQESQGGYQPQHF

j_gene: TRBJ2-5
abundance: .
v_gene: TRBV24-1
d_gene: TRBD1
CDR3nt: TGTGCCACCAGTTCCGCGGCGACAGGGGGCGTAGAGGGGACCCAGTACTTC
CDR3aa: CATSSAATGGVEGTQYF

j_gene: TRBJ1-2
abundance: .
v_gene: TRBV19
d_gene: .
CDR3nt: TGTGCCAGTAGTACCCGGACAGTGAGCTATGGCTACACCTTC
CDR3aa: CASSTRTVSYGYTF

j_gene: TRBJ1-5
abundance: once
v_gene: TRBV2
d_gene: TRBD1
CDR3nt: TGTGCCAGCAGTGGGACAGGGGGTAACCAGCCCCAGCATTTT
CDR3aa: CASSGTGGNQPQHF

j_gene: TRBJ1-1
abundance: .
v_gene: TRBV5-1
d_gene: TRBD1
CDR3nt: TGCGCCAGCAGCTCTCGACAGGGGCAATCCACTGAAGCTTTCTTT
CDR3aa: CASSSRQGQSTEAFF

j_gene: TRBJ1-5
abundance: once
v_gene: TRBV5-5
d_gene: .
CDR3nt: TGTGCCAGCAGCTTCAGGGTAGGCCAGCCCCAGCATTTT
CDR3aa: CASSFRVGQPQHF

j_gene: TRBJ1-1
abundance: .
v_gene: TRBV3-1/TRBV3-2
d_gene: TRBD1
CDR3nt: TGTGCCAGCACCTTCGCGACAGGGGCCACTGAAGCTTTCTTT
CDR3aa: CASTFATGATEAFF

j_gene: TRBJ1-5
abundance: .
v_gene: TRBV11-2
d_gene: .
CDR3nt: TGTGCCAGCAGCGAGGGGGATAGACAGCCCCAGCATTTT
CDR3aa: CASSEGDRQPQHF

j_gene: TRBJ1-2
abundance: .
v_gene: TRBV12-3/TRBV12-4
d_gene: TRBD1
CDR3nt: TGTGCCAGCAGTTTGGGAGGACAGGGCACCTTC
CDR3aa: CASSLGGQGTF

j_gene: TRBJ1-2
abundance: .
v_gene: TRBV18
d_gene: .
CDR3nt: TGTGCCAGCTCGGGCGGGGGCGGATACGGCTACACCTTC
CDR3aa: CASSGGGGYGYTF

j_gene: TRBJ2-1
abundance: .
v_gene: TRBV29-1
d_gene: .
CDR3nt: TGCAGCGTTGAAGAAACAGGTCGGGAGCAGTTCTTC
CDR3aa: CSVEETGREQFF

j_gene: TRBJ1-2
abundance: .
v_gene: TRBV12-5
d_gene: .
CDR3nt: TGTGCTAGTGGTTTGGGGGCGCTGGGCTATGGCTACACCTTC
CDR3aa: CASGLGALGYGYTF

j_gene: TRBJ2-6
abundance: .
v_gene: TRBV15
d_gene: TRBD1
CDR3nt: TGTGCCACCAGCAGACGAGGGGGCCAATCTGGGGCCAACGTCCTGACTTTC
CDR3aa: CATSRRGGQSGANVLTF

j_gene: TRBJ2-7
abundance: .
v_gene: TRBV5-1
d_gene: .
CDR3nt: TGCGCCAGCAAAGTCAGTACCCGGAGCCACGAGCAGTACTTC
CDR3aa: CASKVSTRSHEQYF

j_gene: TRBJ1-2
abundance: .
v_gene: TRBV6-1
d_gene: .
CDR3nt: TGTGCCAGCAGTGAAGGGGAGGCTGCGGGCTACACCTTC
CDR3aa: CASSEGEAAGYTF

j_gene: TRBJ1-2
abundance: .
v_gene: TRBV19
d_gene: TRBD1
CDR3nt: TGTGCCAGTAGGCCGCCAGGGGCCAACCGGGACAGGGAAGGCTACACCTTC
CDR3aa: CASRPPGANRDREGYTF

j_gene: TRBJ1-6
abundance: .
v_gene: TRBV7-2
d_gene: .
CDR3nt: TGTGCCAGCAGCCAATTGGAGGGCTCACCCCTCCACTTT
CDR3aa: CASSQLEGSPLHF

j_gene: TRBJ1-2
abundance: few
v_gene: TRBV4-1
d_gene: .
CDR3nt: TGCGCCAGCAAGCGGCTGCTCTCCTACTATGGCTACACCTTC
CDR3aa: CASKRLLSYYGYTF

j_gene: TRBJ2-4
abundance: .
v_gene: TRBV2
d_gene: TRBD1
CDR3nt: TGTGCCAGCAGCTCCCGGGACAGGGGGTTCATTCAGTACTTC
CDR3aa: CASSSRDRGFIQYF

j_gene: TRBJ1-1
abundance: .
v_gene: TRBV6-2/TRBV6-3
d_gene: .
CDR3nt: TGTGCCAGCAGTTACTCGAGAGGTGCTTTCTTT
CDR3aa: CASSYSRGAFF

j_gene: TRBJ2-7
abundance: .
v_gene: TRBV5-8
d_gene: TRBD1
CDR3nt: TGTGCCAGCAGCCGGACAGGGCTCGAGCAGTACTTC
CDR3aa: CASSRTGLEQYF

j_gene: TRBJ1-6
abundance: .
v_gene: TRBV30
d_gene: .
CDR3nt: TGTGCCTGGACCCCGACGACAGGCTCACCCCTCCACTTT
CDR3aa: CAWTPTTGSPLHF

j_gene: TRBJ1-5
abundance: .
v_gene: TRBV18
d_gene: .
CDR3nt: TGTGCCAGCTCCCCGGGGGGGGTTCAGCCCCAGCATTTT
CDR3aa: CASSPGGVQPQHF

j_gene: TRBJ1-2
abundance: .
v_gene: TRBV7-8
d_gene: .
CDR3nt: TGTGCCAGCAGCTTAGTCGAGGGATCTGGCTACACCTTC
CDR3aa: CASSLVEGSGYTF

j_gene: TRBJ1-1
abundance: .
v_gene: TRBV7-9
d_gene: .
CDR3nt: TGTGCCAGCAGCGGACTAGGGGGAAACACTGAAGCTTTCTTT
CDR3aa: CASSGLGGNTEAFF

j_gene: TRBJ1-1
abundance: .
v_gene: TRBV2
d_gene: .
CDR3nt: TGTGCCAGCCCGGCTAGTTCCACTGAAGCTTTCTTT
CDR3aa: CASPASSTEAFF

j_gene: TRBJ1-2
abundance: .
v_gene: TRBV6-5
d_gene: .
CDR3nt: TGTGCCAGCAGTTACGGAGGGAGTAACAATGGCTACACCTTC
CDR3aa: CASSYGGSNNGYTF

j_gene: TRBJ2-5
abundance: .
v_gene: TRBV10-2
d_gene: TRBD1
CDR3nt: TGCGCCAGCAGTGAATGGGACAGGGCCCTTAAGACCCAGTACTTC
CDR3aa: CASSEWDRALKTQYF

j_gene: TRBJ1-4
abundance: .
v_gene: TRBV19
d_gene: .
CDR3nt: TGTGCCAGTAGTATGAGGCCCACACAGGACGAAAAACTGTTTTTT
CDR3aa: CASSMRPTQDEKLFF

j_gene: TRBJ1-2
abundance: .
v_gene: TRBV10-3
d_gene: .
CDR3nt: TGTGCCATCTCCCCAGATAACTATGGCTACACCTTC
CDR3aa: CAISPDNYGYTF

j_gene: TRBJ1-1
abundance: .
v_gene: TRBV3-1/TRBV3-2
d_gene: .
CDR3nt: TGTGCCAGCAGCCAACTACTGACAACTGAAGCTTTCTTT
CDR3aa: CASSQLLTTEAFF

j_gene: TRBJ1-2
abundance: .
v_gene: TRBV4-2
d_gene: TRBD1
CDR3nt: TGTGCCAGCACCCCTCTATGGACAGGAAATGGCTACACCTTC
CDR3aa: CASTPLWTGNGYTF

j_gene: TRBJ1-2
abundance: .
v_gene: TRBV11-3
d_gene: .
CDR3nt: TGTGCCAGCAGCTTAGATTTGACAGGTCACCTCTATGGCTACACCTTC
CDR3aa: CASSLDLTGHLYGYTF

j_gene: TRBJ1-2
abundance: once
v_gene: TRBV5-8
d_gene: .
CDR3nt: TGTGCCAGCAGCTTGGGAAAGAGGGGCTACACCTTC
CDR3aa: CASSLGKRGYTF

j_gene: TRBJ2-2
abundance: .
v_gene: TRBV28
d_gene: .
CDR3nt: TGTGCCAGCAGTTCCCCCGCGGTTATAAGAACCGGGGAGCTGTTTTTT
CDR3aa: CASSSPAVIRTGELFF

j_gene: TRBJ2-3
abundance: .
v_gene: TRBV10-1
d_gene: TRBD2
CDR3nt: TGCGCCAGCAATCTAGCGGGGGGCGCAGATACGCAGTATTTT
CDR3aa: CASNLAGGADTQYF

j_gene: TRBJ1-2
abundance: .
v_gene: TRBV11-1
d_gene: .
CDR3nt: TGTGCCAGCAGCCTCGGCGCGTTCGGAGTCTATGGCTACACCTTC
CDR3aa: CASSLGAFGVYGYTF

j_gene: TRBJ1-1
abundance: .
v_gene: TRBV28
d_gene: .
CDR3nt: TGTGCCAGCAGTTCCTCAGGGGTAGGCACTGAAGCTTTCTTT
CDR3aa: CASSSSGVGTEAFF

j_gene: TRBJ2-3
abundance: .
v_gene: TRBV2
d_gene: .
CDR3nt: TGTGCCAGCAGTGGAGGGCATACGCAGTATTTT
CDR3aa: CASSGGHTQYF

j_gene: TRBJ1-2
abundance: .
v_gene: TRBV2
d_gene: .
CDR3nt: TGTGCCAGCTTGAGCAACTATGGCTACACCTTC
CDR3aa: CASLSNYGYTF

j_gene: TRBJ2-7
abundance: .
v_gene: TRBV5-4
d_gene: .
CDR3nt: TGTGCCAGCAGCCCCCACGGGGGTAACTCCTACGAGCAGTACTTC
CDR3aa: CASSPHGGNSYEQYF

j_gene: TRBJ2-3
abundance: .
v_gene: TRBV5-1
d_gene: .
CDR3nt: TGCGCCACCGGGGCGGGGAGTCGCACAGATACGCAGTATTTT
CDR3aa: CATGAGSRTDTQYF

j_gene: TRBJ2-1
abundance: .
v_gene: TRBV6-6
d_gene: TRBD2
CDR3nt: TGTGCCAGCAGTTACTCGGCGGGGGGGGGCTACAATGAGCAGTTCTTC
CDR3aa: CASSYSAGGGYNEQFF

j_gene: TRBJ2-1
abundance: .
v_gene: TRBV15
d_gene: .
CDR3nt: TGTGCCACCAGCAGTGACAGAAGCTCCTACAATGAGCAGTTCTTC
CDR3aa: CATSSDRSSYNEQFF

j_gene: TRBJ2-1
abundance: .
v_gene: TRBV9
d_gene: TRBD2
CDR3nt: TGTGCCAGCAGCGCCACTAGCGGGGGGCCCCGGGAGCAGTTCTTC
CDR3aa: CASSATSGGPREQFF

j_gene: TRBJ2-7
abundance: .
v_gene: TRBV2
d_gene: .
CDR3nt: TGTGCCAGCGATAGGGGGTACGAGCAGTACTTC
CDR3aa: CASDRGYEQYF

j_gene: TRBJ1-6
abundance: once
v_gene: TRBV27
d_gene: .
CDR3nt: TGTGCCAGCAGCCCGGGAGGGACCATAAATTCACCCCTCCACTTT
CDR3aa: CASSPGGTINSPLHF

j_gene: TRBJ1-2
abundance: few
v_gene: TRBV20-1
d_gene: .
CDR3nt: TGCAGTGCTAGTCAGTATCTGGGCTACACCTTC
CDR3aa: CSASQYLGYTF

j_gene: TRBJ1-2
abundance: .
v_gene: TRBV2
d_gene: .
CDR3nt: TGTGCCAGCAGTCCAGGGCTGACCTATGGCTACACCTTC
CDR3aa: CASSPGLTYGYTF